This entry features one T cell receptor (beta chain) sequence. No antigen is known for it. Base-call qualities are not available, and no considerably larger clone is one nucleotide away. This entry belongs to a study of blood T cells in healthy people across ages (dated by TCRdb to between 2014 and 2016). With regard to the full study: In model experiments, roughly one uniquely barcoded TCR beta cDNA molecule per two T cells was captured by template switching. Using the same blood draw, the study looked at two additional independent replicas of 1 million unique cDNA reads for two donors, one aged 18 to 30 and the other aged 80 or older. Age-related changes in TCR beta repertoire diversity were measured in the study by deep sequencing normalized with unique cDNA molecular identifiers. Donors were grouped into four age groups: young (average 16 years), middle-aged (39), aged (about 59) and long-lived (around 82). Beyond this particular receptor, the publication reports: As age increased, observed TCR beta diversity per million T cells dropped in a roughly linear way, and a significant reduction was already evident by age 40. Compared with the aged group, more naive CD4+ T cells, fewer expanded clones and increased TCR diversity were shown by the long-lived group, suggesting age selection. A strong correlation was found between observed TCR beta diversity and the percentage of naive T cells measured by flow cytometry. Estimates of total diversity based on one million sequenced T cells were considered lower bounds and underestimates. Because the CMV infection status of the donors was unknown, age-related changes in expanded clonotypes may potentially have been confounded. Since profiling was done on bulk unsorted PBMCs, naive and antigen-experienced compartments could not be conclusively compared.

From the cysteine up to the phenylalanine, the CDR3 has a length of 12 residues. Only the CDR3 region is kept as DNA, spanning 36 bases read in frame from base 1. From a lookup of the germline V gene, CDR1 and CDR2 are SGHTA and FQGNSA. V and J lose 6 bases and 7 bases, and a span of 10 bases separates them. Preparation of the library involved 5' RACE. Sequencing used an Illumina HiSeq 2500. A second PCR of about 6 to 11 cycles was performed with a sample-barcoded 5' primer and a J-beta primer mix. Each TCR beta cDNA molecule received a unique molecular identifier from a template-switch 5' adaptor carrying 12 random nucleotides. At least 3 million CDR3-containing paired-end reads were obtained from each sample. All of the RNA was converted into first-strand cDNA using the Mint cDNA synthesis kit, with a TRBC-specific oligonucleotide serving as the primer. Following uracil-DNA glycosylase treatment, a first 18-cycle PCR with universal primers M1SS and BC2_uni_R was performed on all cDNA. For the original study's pipeline: Each sample was normalized by randomly selecting 1 million high-quality reads, each carrying a distinct molecular identifier. Reads with shared molecular identifiers were discarded instead of being binned into consensus sequences. MiTCR, run with a Q25 quality threshold and the strictest error-elimination algorithm, handled CDR3 identification, clonotype clustering and error correction. A nonparametric unseen species model with Euler transformation was used to estimate lower-bound total TCR beta diversity. TCRdb itself trimmed the public reads at Q25 with fastp, ran MiXCR and retained productive beta chains. Every entry covers one CDR3 protein and lists the most common genes and DNA from its rows. These V and J calls rely on TCRdb rather than the paper's analysis. For this sample there are roughly 560,000 distinct CDR3 sequences; under 30% appear just once. Under 9% of the sample is held by the ten biggest clonotypes.

Systemically healthy Caucasian individuals from Russia, about 38 in total and aged about 6 to 100 years, were included as donors. Each donor gave ten milliliters of peripheral blood, collected into EDTA-treated Vacutainer tubes. Ficoll-Paque density-gradient centrifugation was used to isolate PBMCs, with at least 6.5 million obtained per sample. Total RNA was extracted from PBMCs with Trizol reagent, with at least 6 micrograms obtained per sample. For every donor, an aliquot of PBMCs went through flow cytometry to measure the percentages of naive CD45RAhigh/CD27high T cells. This same sample was also taken into another study, of T cells of mothers and their children. Taken from the second paper: Donors were nine systemically healthy Caucasian individuals: three mothers and their six children. cDNA synthesis used all of the extracted RNA, with roughly 1.5 ug of RNA in each 15 ul reaction. In the second PCR, the M1S primer added sample barcodes and 2-4 random nucleotides. Each mother yielded over 9 million TCR beta CDR3 reads and each child 2.5 million to 3 million reads. Thymic selection similarly shapes TCR recombination output in related and unrelated pairs, with minor effect from inherited differences. Normalized repertoire overlap was always found to be slightly, but never significantly, higher in related mother-child pairs than in unrelated mother-child pairs. Persistent microchimeric T cell clones were not detected, at a sensitivity of 85 to 100 clones per million clonotypes. The study used deep NGS to compare TCR beta repertoires of mothers and children, seeking features distinguishing related mother-child pairs from unrelated individuals. The mean age was roughly 40 +/- 4 years for the mothers and approximately 11 +/- 4 years for the children. Libraries were sequenced on Illumina HiSeq 2000 with 100+100 nt paired-end reads after adapter ligation with NEBNext reagents. To prevent cross-contamination, the mother and child libraries were prepared a month apart and were sequenced in separate runs. Each donor had between 500,000 and 2,000,000 distinct TCR beta clonotypes identified. Naive TCR beta clonotypes were estimated from low-frequency clonotypes matched to each donor's FACS-determined naive share, without sorting.

The TCR was taken from a boy under 18 in good health. This sequence uses TRBV7-2 and TRBJ1-3; no D gene can be assigned with confidence. Sequencing was carried out using blood. The CDR3 region has the sequence CASSHSGNTIYF. The sequenced DNA: TGTGCCAGCAGTCACAGCGGCAACACCATATATTTT.